A selection of T cell receptor beta chains follows, all from one sample in a study of Graves' ophthalmopathy and Graves' hyperthyroidism. TCRdb redid the calling of the multiplex PCR reads with MiXCR, one entry per CDR3 protein. Of over a million distinct CDR3 sequences detected, about 40% appear once; the ten largest clones hold around 10%. The specimen sequenced was peripheral blood or thyroid tissue (not recorded which). These receptors all stem from an adult man with Graves' hyperthyroidism. Both conserved end residues are part of each CDR3. D genes are given only for firm matches. Clone sizes are given selectively: once, few, many, or a class where the clone is expanded.

clone size: -; J gene: TRBJ2-2; D gene: TRBD2; V gene: TRBV15; CDR3 protein: CATSRDRGGTNTGELFF; CDR3 DNA: TGTGCCACCAGCAGAGATCGGGGGGGCACGAACACCGGGGAGCTGTTTTTT
clone size: -; J gene: TRBJ1-2; D gene: -; V gene: TRBV19; CDR3 protein: CASTPGGQFYGYTF; CDR3 DNA: TGTGCCAGTACCCCTGGTGGTCAGTTCTATGGCTACACCTTC
clone size: many; J gene: TRBJ1-1; D gene: -; V gene: TRBV6-6; CDR3 protein: CASRASVTEAFF; CDR3 DNA: TGTGCCAGCAGGGCGTCGGTGACTGAAGCTTTCTTT
clone size: -; J gene: TRBJ1-1; D gene: -; V gene: TRBV6-2/TRBV6-3; CDR3 protein: CASTRRGTEAFF; CDR3 DNA: TGTGCCAGCACCCGGAGGGGGACTGAAGCTTTCTTT
clone size: many; J gene: TRBJ2-7; D gene: -; V gene: TRBV19; CDR3 protein: CASSMADSYEQYF; CDR3 DNA: TGTGCCAGTAGTATGGCAGATTCCTACGAGCAGTACTTC
clone size: -; J gene: TRBJ2-6; D gene: -; V gene: TRBV29-1; CDR3 protein: CSVGAGNTEAF; CDR3 DNA: -
clone size: many; J gene: TRBJ1-5; D gene: -; V gene: TRBV2; CDR3 protein: CASSERIVQPQHF; CDR3 DNA: TGTGCCAGCAGTGAAAGAATTGTGCAGCCCCAGCATTTT
clone size: -; J gene: TRBJ2-7; D gene: TRBD1; V gene: TRBV12-3/TRBV12-4; CDR3 protein: CASSLGQGANEQYF; CDR3 DNA: TGTGCCAGCAGTTTGGGACAGGGGGCAAACGAGCAGTATTTC
clone size: many; J gene: TRBJ2-7; D gene: TRBD2; V gene: TRBV29-1; CDR3 protein: CSVGLAGDYEQYF; CDR3 DNA: TGCAGCGTTGGCCTAGCGGGGGACTACGAGCAGTACTTC
clone size: many; J gene: TRBJ2-7; D gene: -; V gene: TRBV11-2; CDR3 protein: CASSLGGAATYEQYF; CDR3 DNA: TGTGCCAGCAGCTTAGGAGGGGCGGCTACCTACGAGCAGTACTTC
clone size: few; J gene: TRBJ2-5; D gene: -; V gene: TRBV5-4; CDR3 protein: CASSLQGVKETQYF; CDR3 DNA: TGTGCCAGCAGCTTGCAGGGAGTTAAAGAGACCCAGTACTTC
clone size: few; J gene: TRBJ1-1; D gene: TRBD1; V gene: TRBV10-3; CDR3 protein: CAISVTDRESSEAFF; CDR3 DNA: TGTGCCATCAGTGTGACCGACAGGGAGTCTTCTGAAGCTTTCTTT
clone size: few; J gene: TRBJ2-7; D gene: -; V gene: TRBV6-6; CDR3 protein: CASSYLAGRTYEQYF; CDR3 DNA: TGTGCCAGCAGTTACCTTGCGGGTCGGACCTACGAGCAGTACTTC